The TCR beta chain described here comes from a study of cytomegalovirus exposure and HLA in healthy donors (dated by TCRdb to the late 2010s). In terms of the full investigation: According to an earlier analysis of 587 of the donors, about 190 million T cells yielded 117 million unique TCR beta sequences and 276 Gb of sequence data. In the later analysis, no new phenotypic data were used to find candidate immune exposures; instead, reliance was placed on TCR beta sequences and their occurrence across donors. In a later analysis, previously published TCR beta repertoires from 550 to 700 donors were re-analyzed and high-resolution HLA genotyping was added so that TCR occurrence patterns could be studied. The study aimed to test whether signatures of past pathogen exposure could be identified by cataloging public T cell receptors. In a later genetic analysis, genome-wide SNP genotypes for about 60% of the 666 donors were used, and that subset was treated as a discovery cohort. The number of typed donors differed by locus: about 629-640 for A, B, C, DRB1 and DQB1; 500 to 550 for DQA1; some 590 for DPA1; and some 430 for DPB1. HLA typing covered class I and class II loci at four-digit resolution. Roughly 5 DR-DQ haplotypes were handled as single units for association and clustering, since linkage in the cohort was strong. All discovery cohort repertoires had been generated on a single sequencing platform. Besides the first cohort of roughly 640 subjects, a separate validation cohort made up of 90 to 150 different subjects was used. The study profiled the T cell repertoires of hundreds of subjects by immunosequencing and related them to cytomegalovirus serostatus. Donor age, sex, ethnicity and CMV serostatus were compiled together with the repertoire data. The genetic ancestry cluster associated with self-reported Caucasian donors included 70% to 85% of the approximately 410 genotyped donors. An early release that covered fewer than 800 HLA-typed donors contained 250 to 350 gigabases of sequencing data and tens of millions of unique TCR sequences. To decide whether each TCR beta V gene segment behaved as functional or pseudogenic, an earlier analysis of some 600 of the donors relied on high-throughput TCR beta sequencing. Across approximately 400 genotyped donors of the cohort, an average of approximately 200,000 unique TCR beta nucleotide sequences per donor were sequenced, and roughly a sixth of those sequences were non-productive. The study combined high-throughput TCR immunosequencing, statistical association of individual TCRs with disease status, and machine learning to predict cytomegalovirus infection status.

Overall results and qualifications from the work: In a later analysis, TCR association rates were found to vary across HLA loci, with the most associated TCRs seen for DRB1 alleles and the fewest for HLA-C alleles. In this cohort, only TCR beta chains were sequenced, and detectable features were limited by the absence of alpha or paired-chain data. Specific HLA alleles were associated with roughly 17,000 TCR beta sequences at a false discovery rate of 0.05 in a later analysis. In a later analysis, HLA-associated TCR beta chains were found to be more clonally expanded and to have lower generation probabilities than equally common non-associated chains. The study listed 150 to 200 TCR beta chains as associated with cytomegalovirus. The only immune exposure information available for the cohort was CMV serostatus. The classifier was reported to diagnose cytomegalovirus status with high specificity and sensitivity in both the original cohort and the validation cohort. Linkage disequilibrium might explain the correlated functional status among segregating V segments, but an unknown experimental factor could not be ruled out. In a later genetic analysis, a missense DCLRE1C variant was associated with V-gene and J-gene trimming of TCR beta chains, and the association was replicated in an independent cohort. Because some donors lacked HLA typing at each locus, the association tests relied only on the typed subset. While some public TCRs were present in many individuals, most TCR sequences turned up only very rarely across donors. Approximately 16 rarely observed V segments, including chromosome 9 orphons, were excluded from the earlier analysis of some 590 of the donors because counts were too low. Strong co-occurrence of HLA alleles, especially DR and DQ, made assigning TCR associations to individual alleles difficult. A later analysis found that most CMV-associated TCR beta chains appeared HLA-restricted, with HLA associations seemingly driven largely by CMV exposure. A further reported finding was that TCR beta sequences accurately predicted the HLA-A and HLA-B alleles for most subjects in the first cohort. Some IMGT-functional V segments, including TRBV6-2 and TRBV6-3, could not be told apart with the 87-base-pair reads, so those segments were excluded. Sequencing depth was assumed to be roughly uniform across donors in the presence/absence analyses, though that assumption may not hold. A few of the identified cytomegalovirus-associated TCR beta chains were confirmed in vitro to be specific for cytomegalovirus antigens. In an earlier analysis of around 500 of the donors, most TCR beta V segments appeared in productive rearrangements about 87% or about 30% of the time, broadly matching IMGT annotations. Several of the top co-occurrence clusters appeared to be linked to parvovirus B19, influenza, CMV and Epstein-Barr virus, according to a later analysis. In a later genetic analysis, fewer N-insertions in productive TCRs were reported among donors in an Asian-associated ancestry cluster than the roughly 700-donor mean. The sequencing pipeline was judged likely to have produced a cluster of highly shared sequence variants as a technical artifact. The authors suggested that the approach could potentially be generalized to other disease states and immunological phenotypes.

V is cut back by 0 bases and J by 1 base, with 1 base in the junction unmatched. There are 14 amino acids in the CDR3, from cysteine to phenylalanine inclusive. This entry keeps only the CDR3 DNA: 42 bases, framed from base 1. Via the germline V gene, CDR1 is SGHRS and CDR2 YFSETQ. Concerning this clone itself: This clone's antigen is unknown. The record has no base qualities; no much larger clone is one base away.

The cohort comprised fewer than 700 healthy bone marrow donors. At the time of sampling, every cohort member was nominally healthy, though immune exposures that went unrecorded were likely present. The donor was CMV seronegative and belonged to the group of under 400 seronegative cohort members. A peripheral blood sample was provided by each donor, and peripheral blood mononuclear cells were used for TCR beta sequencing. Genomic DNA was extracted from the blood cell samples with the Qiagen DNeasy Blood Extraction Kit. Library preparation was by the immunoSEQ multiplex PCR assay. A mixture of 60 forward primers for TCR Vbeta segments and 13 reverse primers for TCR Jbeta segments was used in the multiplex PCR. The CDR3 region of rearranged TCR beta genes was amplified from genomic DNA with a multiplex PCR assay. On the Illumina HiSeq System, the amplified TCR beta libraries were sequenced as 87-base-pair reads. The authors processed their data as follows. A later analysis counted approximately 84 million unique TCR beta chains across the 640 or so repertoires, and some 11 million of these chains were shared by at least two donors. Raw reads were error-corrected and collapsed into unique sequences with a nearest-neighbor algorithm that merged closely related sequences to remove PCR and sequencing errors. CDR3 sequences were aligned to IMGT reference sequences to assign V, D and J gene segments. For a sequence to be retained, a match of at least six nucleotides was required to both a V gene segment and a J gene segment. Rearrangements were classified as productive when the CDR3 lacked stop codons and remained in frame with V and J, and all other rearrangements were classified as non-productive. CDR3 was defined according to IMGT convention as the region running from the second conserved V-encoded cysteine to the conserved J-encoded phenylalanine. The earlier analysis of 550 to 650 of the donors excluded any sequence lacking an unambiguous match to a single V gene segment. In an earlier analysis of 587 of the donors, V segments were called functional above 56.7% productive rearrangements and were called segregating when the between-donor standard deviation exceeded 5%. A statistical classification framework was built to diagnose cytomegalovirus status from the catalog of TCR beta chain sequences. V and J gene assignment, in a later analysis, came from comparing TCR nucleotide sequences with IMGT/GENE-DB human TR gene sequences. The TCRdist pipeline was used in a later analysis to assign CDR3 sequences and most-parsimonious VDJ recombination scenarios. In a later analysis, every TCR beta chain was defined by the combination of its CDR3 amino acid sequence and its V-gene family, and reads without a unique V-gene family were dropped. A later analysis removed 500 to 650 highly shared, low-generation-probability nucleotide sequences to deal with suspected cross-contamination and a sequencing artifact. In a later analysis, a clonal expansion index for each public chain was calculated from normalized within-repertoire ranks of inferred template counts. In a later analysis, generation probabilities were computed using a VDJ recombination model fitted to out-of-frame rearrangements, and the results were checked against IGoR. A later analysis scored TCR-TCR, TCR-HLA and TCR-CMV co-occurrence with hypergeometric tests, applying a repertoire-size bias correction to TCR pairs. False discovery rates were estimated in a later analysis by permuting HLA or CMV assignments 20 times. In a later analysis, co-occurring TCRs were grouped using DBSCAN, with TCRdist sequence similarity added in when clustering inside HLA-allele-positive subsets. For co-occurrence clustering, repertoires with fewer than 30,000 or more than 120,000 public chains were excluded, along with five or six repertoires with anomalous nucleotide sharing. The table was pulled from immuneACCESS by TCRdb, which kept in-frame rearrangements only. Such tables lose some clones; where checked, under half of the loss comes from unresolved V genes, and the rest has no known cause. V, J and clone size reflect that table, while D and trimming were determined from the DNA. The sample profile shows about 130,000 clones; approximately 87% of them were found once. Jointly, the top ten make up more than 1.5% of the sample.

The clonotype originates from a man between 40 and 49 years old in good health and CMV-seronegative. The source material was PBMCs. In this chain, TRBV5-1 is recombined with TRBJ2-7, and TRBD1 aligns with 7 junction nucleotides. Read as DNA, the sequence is TGCGCCAGCAGCTTGGAGGGACAGTCCTACGAGCAGTACTTC. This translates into CASSLEGQSYEQYF.